One and the same sample provided the 29 T cell receptor beta chains below, sequenced in a study of T-cell memory formation after mild COVID-19. Using its own MiXCR run on the 5' RACE reads, TCRdb lists one record per CDR3 protein. The sample shows 350,000 to 450,000 distinct CDR3 sequences, 15% to 25% of them seen only once. The specimen sequenced was PBMCs or a T cell subset sorted from them (not recorded which). Receptors were obtained from an adult woman who had mild COVID-19 (a few samples of this study predate the infection). Cell type and time point are not known.

This clonotype was observed a few times. The V gene is TRBV6-6, the J gene TRBJ2-5; 10 bases line up with TRBD2. The CDR3 length is 16 residues. V lost 5 bases, J lost 4 bases, and 10 bases stayed unmatched. CDR1 and CDR2 (germline): MNHNY, SVGAGI (reference sequence). CDR3 amino acids: CASSQAGGPAGETQYF. The CDR3 bases are TGTGCCAGCAGTCAAGCGGGGGGGCCAGCGGGAGAGACCCAGTACTTC.

This clonotype was seen a few times. The chain couples TRBV5-1 to TRBJ2-6; no firm D call. Trimming took off 0 bases at V and 2 bases at J, with 9 bases between the two ends. The CDR3 totals 16 residues. The V gene's germline CDR1 is SGHRS and CDR2 YFSETQ. The CDR3 nucleotides are TGCGCCAGCAGCTTGGGACCATCAACTGGGGCCAACGTCCTGACTTTC. Its protein product is CASSLGPSTGANVLTF.

V usage is TRBV7-9 and J usage is TRBJ2-1, with 7 bases that match TRBD2. The junction had 0 bases not matched to a gene; V was cut back by 0 bases and J by 7 bases. This CDR3 has 13 residues. The V gene's germline CDR1 is SEHNR and CDR2 FQNEAQ (reference sequence). In DNA form, the CDR3 reads TGTGCCAGCAGCTTAGCGCGGGAGAATGAGCAGTTCTTC. Protein: CASSLARENEQFF.

The J gene is TRBJ2-5, the V gene TRBV5-1; 7 bases agree with TRBD1. The CDR3 loop spans 14 amino acids. Germline loops: CDR1 SGHRS, CDR2 YFSETQ. J was trimmed by 0 bases and V by 4 bases; bases with no gene match: 3. As DNA, the CDR3 is TGCGCCAGCAGCCAACAGGGGTACCAAGAGACCCAGTACTTC. It encodes CASSQQGYQETQYF.

CDR3 residues: CASIPGLAATDTQYF. CDR3 bases: TGTGCCAGCATCCCGGGACTAGCGGCCACAGATACGCAGTATTTT. The chain links TRBV6-5 to TRBJ2-3; TRBD2 matches at 11 bases. The germline V gene has CDR1 MNHEY and CDR2 SVGAGI. V shed 7 bases and J 2 bases; nucleotides not matched to a gene: 5. The CDR3 extends over 15 amino acids.

V and J are TRBV6-5 and TRBJ1-6; D call uncertain. V lost 1 base to trimming and J lost 6 bases, with 13 bases between them. The CDR3 spans 16 residues. CDR1 is MNHEY and CDR2 is SVGAGI in the germline V gene. The CDR3 loop reads CASSYLAYGSNSPLHF. In DNA, the CDR3 is TGTGCCAGCAGTTACTTGGCCTATGGCAGTAATTCACCCCTCCACTTT.

This clonotype was seen more than once but under ten times. The genes are TRBV5-1 and TRBJ2-1, with 7 bases fitting TRBD2. The CDR3 has 17 residues. With V trimmed by 4 bases and J by 4 bases, 14 bases remained unmatched. Germline V CDR1 and CDR2: SGHRS, YFSETQ. CDR3 DNA: TGCGCCAGCAGCACGATAGCTAGCGGAAAAGCATACAATGAGCAGTTCTTC. This codes for CASSTIASGKAYNEQFF. The whole variable domain, remainder taken from reference TRBV5-1 and TRBJ2-1, is KAGVTQTPRYLIKTRGQQVTLSCSPISGHRSVSWYQQTPGQGLQFLFEYFSETQRNKGNFPGRFSGRQFSNSRSEMNVSTLELGDSALYLCASSTIASGKAYNEQFFGPGTRLTVL.

The chain has TRBV29-1 and TRBJ2-7; the match to TRBD2 covers 11 bases. Germline V gene sequence: CDR1 SQVTM, CDR2 ANQGSEA. The CDR3 contains 15 residues. The trim removed 1 base at V and 1 base at J, leaving 3 bases unmatched. CDR3 sequence: CSVEVAGGRSYEQYF. CDR3 coding DNA: TGCAGCGTTGAAGTAGCGGGAGGGAGGTCCTACGAGCAGTACTTC.

The gene calls are TRBV12-3 or TRBV12-4 and TRBJ2-7; D is unresolved. The length of the CDR3 is 14 residues. Trimming removed 5 bases from V and 5 bases from J, with 16 bases in between. Here the CDR3 reads CASSQLSTVDEQYF. CDR3 DNA: TGTGCCAGCAGTCAACTGTCTACTGTGGACGAGCAGTACTTC.

In its sample, this clonotype was seen a few times. This chain uses TRBV5-1 with TRBJ2-7; possible D gene TRBD1, 5 bases. The germline V gene encodes CDR1 SGHRS and CDR2 YFSETQ. The V end lost 3 bases, the J end lost 2 bases, and 9 bases lay between the germline ends. The CDR3 is made up of 13 amino acids. The CDR3 is CASSSRQTYEQYF. In DNA, the CDR3 is TGCGCCAGCAGCTCCCGACAGACCTACGAGCAGTACTTC.

This rearrangement joins TRBV3-1 to TRBJ1-1; 7 bases map to TRBD1. The V gene's germline CDR1 is LGHDT and CDR2 YNNKEL (reference sequence). The V and J ends lost 4 bases and 0 bases, in that order; junction bases with no gene match: 2. CDR3 length equals 14 residues. In nucleotides, the CDR3 is TGTGCCAGCAGCCGCGGGACAGTGAACACTGAAGCTTTCTTT. Its protein product is CASSRGTVNTEAFF.

The rearrangement links TRBV29-1 to TRBJ1-3, with unresolved D. This CDR3 is 12 amino acids long. Germline CDR1 reads SQVTM; CDR2 reads ANQGSEA. V lost 4 bases, J lost 2 bases, and 6 bases lay in between. The CDR3 bases are TGCAGCGTTGTGGACGCTGGAAACACCATATATTTT. Translated, it gives CSVVDAGNTIYF.

The chain combines TRBV19 with TRBJ2-2; 7 bases line up with TRBD1. CDR1 and CDR2 (germline): LNHDA, SQIVND (reference sequence). The CDR3 covers 16 residues. V lost 5 bases, J lost 0 bases, and 6 bases stayed unmatched. The CDR3 DNA is TGTGCCAGTAGTCGACAGGGTTTTACGAACACCGGGGAGCTGTTTTTT. The encoded protein is CASSRQGFTNTGELFF.

A few counts support this clonotype. V usage is TRBV14 and J usage is TRBJ2-1; TRBD2 agrees at 10 bases. Looked up from germline, CDR1 is SGHDN and CDR2 is FVKESK. The V gene end was trimmed by 4 bases and the J gene end by 4 bases; junction bases not matched to a gene: 7. The CDR3 contains 16 residues. For the CDR3, the DNA is TGTGCCAGCAGCCCCTCCTCTAGCGGGGGTTACAATGAGCAGTTCTTC. Translated: CASSPSSSGGYNEQFF.

This clonotype came up a few times. The chain carries TRBV27 and TRBJ2-5; D is ambiguous. Trimming pared 5 bases from V and 7 bases from J, leaving 11 bases between. The CDR3 runs to 12 residues. Germline loops: CDR1 MNHEY, CDR2 SMNVEV (reference sequence). The CDR3 DNA reads TGTGCCAGCAGTCCCCCTTCGGGGACCCAGTACTTC. Its protein is CASSPPSGTQYF.

This rearrangement joins TRBV18 to TRBJ2-7; D unresolved. From germline, CDR1 is KGHSH and CDR2 LQKENI. V was shortened by 1 base and J by 3 bases, with 4 bases between the two germline ends. The CDR3 extends over 12 amino acids. CDR3 amino acids: CASSPQDYEQYF. The CDR3 DNA follows: TGTGCCAGCTCACCACAGGACTACGAGCAGTACTTC.

The J gene is TRBJ2-2, the V gene TRBV4-1, with D perhaps TRBD1 or TRBD2 (6 bases each). The germline gives CDR1 MGHRA, CDR2 YSYEKL. V was cut by 5 bases and J by 6 bases, with 10 bases left in between. The CDR3 is 13 residues long. The CDR3 bases are TGCGCCAGCAGCAAGAGGGGGGCCGGGGAGCTGTTTTTT. Its translation is CASSKRGAGELFF.

The V and J genes are TRBV7-2 and TRBJ2-3, with 9 bases identical to TRBD1. The CDR3 contains 14 residues. V shed 4 bases and J 2 bases; nucleotides not matched to a gene: 1. Germline CDR1 and CDR2: SGHTA and FQGNSA. DNA of the CDR3: TGTGCCAGCAGCTGGACAGGGGCCACAGATACGCAGTATTTT. Its translation is CASSWTGATDTQYF. The full variable domain, its missing parts supplied by reference TRBV7-2 and TRBJ2-3, is GAGVSQSPSNKVTEKGKDVELRCDPISGHTALYWYRQSLGQGLEFLIYFQGNSAPDKSGLPSDRFSAERTGGSVSTLTIQRTQQEDSAVYLCASSWTGATDTQYFGPGTRLTVL.

This clonotype was picked up a small number of times. The rearrangement joins TRBV5-1 to TRBJ2-1; 13 bases align to TRBD2. The CDR3 sequence is 15 residues long. V gave up 3 bases and J gave up 7 bases; unmatched junction bases: 4. The germline V gene has CDR1 SGHRS and CDR2 YFSETQ. This chain's CDR3 is CASSSGLAGENEQFF. The CDR3 region has the DNA TGCGCCAGCAGCTCAGGACTAGCGGGAGAGAATGAGCAGTTCTTC.

This clonotype was seen only a few times. V gene TRBV18 combines with J gene TRBJ1-4; 7 nucleotides agree with TRBD1. The germline V gene encodes CDR1 KGHSH and CDR2 LQKENI. This CDR3 comprises 12 residues. Germline trimming cut 5 bases from V and 13 bases from J; bases unmatched to any gene: 7. The CDR3 region is CASSAARDRLFF. For the CDR3, the DNA is TGTGCCAGCTCAGCGGCCCGGGACAGACTGTTTTTT.

This clonotype was found a few times. J is TRBJ1-1 and V is TRBV14; D remains unclear. The CDR3 extends over 13 amino acids. The germline V gene encodes CDR1 SGHDN and CDR2 FVKESK. V was clipped by 0 bases and J by 7 bases, with 9 bases between them. This CDR3 is CASSQEIDREAFF. DNA of the CDR3: TGTGCCAGCAGCCAAGAAATCGACCGTGAAGCTTTCTTT.

This clonotype appeared a few times. V and J are TRBV3-1 and TRBJ1-1, with D possibly being TRBD1 (6 bases). The V end was cut by 0 bases, the J end by 0 bases, with 8 bases between. Germline assignment: CDR1 LGHDT and CDR2 YNNKEL (reference sequence). The CDR3 loop spans 15 amino acids. DNA for the CDR3: TGTGCCAGCAGCCAAGATGAGGGGGTGAACACTGAAGCTTTCTTT. Translating gives CASSQDEGVNTEAFF.

In its sample, this clonotype was seen a few times. This chain uses TRBV7-3 with TRBJ2-5, with 7 bases lining up with TRBD2. The germline V gene has CDR1 SGHTA and CDR2 FQGTGA. CDR3 length: 16 amino acids. Unmatched junction bases numbered 10, after V lost 5 bases and J lost 1 base. CDR3 sequence reads: CASSPGWGGAQETQYF. CDR3 sequence (DNA): TGTGCCAGCAGCCCAGGTTGGGGAGGGGCCCAAGAGACCCAGTACTTC.

CDR3 nucleotide sequence: TGTGCCAGCAGCCCGAGGGGGGACAGGGGGGAGCCCCAGCATTTT. As protein: CASSPRGDRGEPQHF. The genes are TRBV9 and TRBJ1-5; 11 positions match TRBD1. The germline CDR1 and CDR2 sequences are SGDLS and YYNGEE. The CDR3 extends over 15 amino acids. V dropped 4 bases and J dropped 8; count of bases not matched to a gene: 8.

The table lists this clonotype with many counts. This chain connects TRBV7-8 to TRBJ1-1; possibly TRBD1 for D (6 bases). The length of the CDR3 is 14 residues. With 1 base removed from V and 5 bases from J, the gap between germline ends came to 11 bases. Per the germline V gene, CDR1 is SGHVS and CDR2 is FQNEAQ. CDR3 in amino acids: CASSLEQGRTEAFF. DNA for the CDR3: TGTGCCAGCAGCTTAGAGCAGGGGCGGACTGAAGCTTTCTTT.

In this sample, this clonotype turned up a few times. The V call is TRBV5-6, the J call TRBJ2-2; possible D gene TRBD2, 6 bases. The CDR3 runs to 15 residues. CDR1 and CDR2 from the germline V gene are SGHDT and YYEEEE. Trimming stripped 0 bases from V and 3 bases from J, with 9 bases between. CDR3 loop: CASSLAGDHTGELFF. CDR3 in DNA: TGTGCCAGCAGCTTGGCGGGAGATCACACCGGGGAGCTGTTTTTT.

This clonotype was seen more than once but under ten times. V is TRBV7-8 and J is TRBJ2-7, with D hard to call. V lost 1 base to trimming and J lost 0 bases, with 7 bases between them. The CDR3 extends over 14 amino acids. CDR1 and CDR2 from the germline V gene are SGHVS and FQNEAQ. Here the CDR3 reads CASSLGMDSYEQYF. Here the CDR3 DNA reads TGTGCCAGCAGCTTAGGGATGGACTCCTACGAGCAGTACTTC.

Only a few counts were recorded for this clonotype. The chain links TRBV13 to TRBJ2-7; D possibly corresponds to TRBD2 (5 bases). Trimming took off 3 bases at V and 1 base at J, with 7 bases between the two ends. There are 13 residues in the CDR3. Germline assignment: CDR1 PRHDT and CDR2 FYEKMQ (reference sequence). The CDR3 region has the DNA TGTGCCAGCAGCTTCGGACTTTCCTACGAGCAGTACTTC. Translating it yields CASSFGLSYEQYF.

This clonotype showed up just a few times. This rearrangement joins TRBV7-8 to TRBJ2-3; tentatively, D is TRBD2 (5 bases). CDR3 length equals 16 residues. The germline V gene has CDR1 SGHVS and CDR2 FQNEAQ. V lost 1 base, J lost 0 bases, and 11 bases lay in between. In DNA form, the CDR3 reads TGTGCCAGCAGCTTAGTGAGGGATACTAGCACAGATACGCAGTATTTT. Translating gives CASSLVRDTSTDTQYF.